These 10 T cell receptor beta chains originate from one sample sequenced in a study of T-cell reconstitution after alpha-beta-depleted transplantation in children. Preparing the TCRbeta library involved the use of unique molecular identifiers. TCRdb independently ran MiXCR on the PCR reads; one entry per CDR3 protein. The table has about 580,000 distinct CDR3 sequences, 23% seen once. The sequencing used PBMCs, mostly from graft donor cells, collected 360 days after TCRalphabeta/CD19-depleted stem cell transplant. The receptors stem from a boy younger than two who had a stem cell transplant for acute myeloid leukemia, so the T cells may come from the graft donor.

This clonotype occurred many times. This chain links TRBV6-1 with TRBJ2-5; D ambiguous. Germline V gene data show CDR1 as MNHNS and CDR2 as SASEGT. This CDR3 is built from 14 residues. V was cut by 5 bases and J by 5 bases, with 15 bases left in between. This CDR3 is CASSITRTGETQYF. CDR3 DNA: TGTGCCAGCAGTATCACGCGGACGGGTGAGACCCAGTACTTC.

The gene calls are TRBV15 and TRBJ2-3; TRBD2 agrees at 13 bases. Germline V gene data show CDR1 as LNHNV and CDR2 as YYDKDF (reference sequence). J was trimmed by 2 bases and V by 3 bases; bases with no gene match: 26. There are 24 residues in the CDR3. CDR3 in DNA: TGTGCCACCAGCAGGGGGGGACGACTAGCGGGGGGACGAACGGGATTAAACCCCACAGATACGCAGTATTTT. It yields the protein CATSRGGRLAGGRTGLNPTDTQYF.

The chain has TRBV28 and TRBJ1-1; tentatively, D is TRBD1 (5 bases). CDR3 size: 14 residues. V lost 4 bases and J 3 bases, leaving 12 bases between the germline ends. CDR1 is MDHEN and CDR2 is SYDVKM in the germline V gene. This CDR3 reads CASSYRGRDTEAFF. CDR3 nucleotides: TGTGCCAGCAGTTATCGGGGGAGGGACACTGAAGCTTTCTTT.

In DNA, the CDR3 is TGTGCCAGCAGCCCGCGCGTTGGGCCCACCGGGGAGCTGTTTTTT. Its protein is CASSPRVGPTGELFF. V usage is TRBV28 and J usage is TRBJ2-2; no definite D call. In germline, CDR1 is MDHEN, CDR2 SYDVKM. Trimming removed 6 bases at V and 4 bases at J, with 15 bases between. This CDR3 contains 15 residues.

This clonotype appeared a few times. This chain links TRBV5-5 with TRBJ2-7; D unclear. The V gene's germline CDR1 is SGHKS and CDR2 YYEKEE (reference sequence). With 3 bases removed from V and 2 bases from J, the gap between germline ends came to 9 bases. The CDR3 length is 13 residues. The CDR3 sequence: CASSSGRPYEQYF. As DNA, the CDR3 is TGTGCCAGCAGCTCCGGCAGGCCCTACGAGCAGTACTTC.

This clonotype appeared a few times. The chain has TRBV6-5 and TRBJ1-5, with TRBD1 matching over 7 bases. The CDR3 length is 15 residues. The germline V gene has CDR1 MNHEY and CDR2 SVGAGI. Trimming cost V 4 bases and J 6 bases; bases outside gene matches: 9. DNA of the CDR3: TGTGCCAGCAGTTCCAGGGGGTTAATGGGTCAGCCCCAGCATTTT. This translates into CASSSRGLMGQPQHF.

This clonotype was counted many times. The rearrangement uses TRBV7-2 and TRBJ2-1; possibly TRBD1 for D (5 bases). Germline CDR1 reads SGHTA; CDR2 reads FQGNSA. Trimming cost V 0 bases and J 9 bases, with 18 bases left between them. The CDR3 sequence is 16 residues long. The CDR3 region is CASSLAVGVRRGEQFF. Here the CDR3 DNA reads TGTGCCAGCAGCTTAGCAGTAGGTGTCCGTAGGGGTGAGCAGTTCTTC.

This clonotype was recorded only once. The chain uses TRBV7-9 and TRBJ1-1, with a possible D match to TRBD1 (5 bases). CDR3 length equals 14 residues. Germline CDR1 is SEHNR and CDR2 is FQNEAQ (reference sequence). Between the trimmed V and J ends, which lost 4 bases and 1 base, there was a span of 10 bases. The CDR3 here is CASSSGASNTEAFF. CDR3 sequence (DNA): TGTGCCAGCAGCTCTGGGGCTTCGAACACTGAAGCTTTCTTT.

This clonotype was seen ten or more times. The genes are TRBV7-2 and TRBJ1-6; 8 positions agree with TRBD1. J was trimmed by 6 bases and V by 2 bases; bases with no gene match: 15. CDR3 length: 19 amino acids. Germline CDR1 is SGHTA and CDR2 is FQGNSA. The CDR3: CASSLYGQGTSGFNSPLHF. The CDR3 nucleotides are TGTGCCAGCAGCTTATACGGACAGGGAACATCGGGCTTTAATTCACCCCTCCACTTT. Based on the CDR3 plus reference TRBV7-2 and TRBJ1-6, the full variable domain is GAGVSQSPSNKVTEKGKDVELRCDPISGHTALYWYRQSLGQGLEFLIYFQGNSAPDKSGLPSDRFSAERTGGSVSTLTIQRTQQEDSAVYLCASSLYGQGTSGFNSPLHFGNGTRLTVT.

Only a few counts were recorded for this clonotype. The chain recombines TRBV12-3 or TRBV12-4 with TRBJ2-1, with no clear D. V lost 2 bases and J 3 bases, leaving 11 bases between the germline ends. The CDR3 contains 15 residues. CDR3 sequence (DNA): TGTGCCAGCAGTTTATACAACCCCTTCTACAATGAGCAGTTCTTC. It yields the protein CASSLYNPFYNEQFF.